This T cell receptor beta chain derives from a study of blood T cell repertoires in COVID-19. The wider study: Material from acute and convalescent COVID-19 was sourced from the United States, Italy and Spain. Nucleic acid was either cDNA or gDNA, and it came from T cells, B-cell-depleted T cells, or PBMCs.

In the authors' methods: Cell counts per sample came from amplifying reference gene primers. Profiling relied on immunoSEQ multiplex PCR, and the TCRdb table lists in-frame clones only, not all of them. Clone size and the V and J calls come from that table; the DNA yielded D and trimming. The table includes some 76,000 clones, approximately 90% detected once. Trimming took off 7 bases at V and 4 bases at J, with 11 bases between the two ends. The CDR3 sequence is 13 residues long. This clone was seen only a few times. The rearrangement links TRBV12-3 or TRBV12-4 to TRBJ1-3; maybe TRBD1 (5 bases). This receptor was identified in a man in his sixties with acute or convalescent COVID-19. The sample consisted of peripheral blood. In DNA, the CDR3 is TGTGCCAGCACCCGGGGGGAAGGAAACACCATATATTTT. This sequence encodes CASTRGEGNTIYF.